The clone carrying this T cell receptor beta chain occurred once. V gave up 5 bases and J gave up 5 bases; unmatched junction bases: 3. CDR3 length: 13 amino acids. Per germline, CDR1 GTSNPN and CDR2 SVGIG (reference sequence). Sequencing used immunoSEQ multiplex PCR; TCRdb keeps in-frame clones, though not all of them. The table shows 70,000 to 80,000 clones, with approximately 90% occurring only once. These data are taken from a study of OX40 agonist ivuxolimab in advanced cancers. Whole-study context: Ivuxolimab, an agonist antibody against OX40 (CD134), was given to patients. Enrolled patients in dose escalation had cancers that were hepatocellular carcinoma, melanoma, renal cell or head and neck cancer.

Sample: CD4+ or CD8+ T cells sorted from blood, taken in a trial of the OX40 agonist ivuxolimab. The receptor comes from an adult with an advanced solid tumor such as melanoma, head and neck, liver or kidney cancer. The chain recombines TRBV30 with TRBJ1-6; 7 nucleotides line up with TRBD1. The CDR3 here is CAWSGQDNSPLHF. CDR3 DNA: TGTGCCTGGTCAGGACAGGATAATTCACCCCTCCACTTT.